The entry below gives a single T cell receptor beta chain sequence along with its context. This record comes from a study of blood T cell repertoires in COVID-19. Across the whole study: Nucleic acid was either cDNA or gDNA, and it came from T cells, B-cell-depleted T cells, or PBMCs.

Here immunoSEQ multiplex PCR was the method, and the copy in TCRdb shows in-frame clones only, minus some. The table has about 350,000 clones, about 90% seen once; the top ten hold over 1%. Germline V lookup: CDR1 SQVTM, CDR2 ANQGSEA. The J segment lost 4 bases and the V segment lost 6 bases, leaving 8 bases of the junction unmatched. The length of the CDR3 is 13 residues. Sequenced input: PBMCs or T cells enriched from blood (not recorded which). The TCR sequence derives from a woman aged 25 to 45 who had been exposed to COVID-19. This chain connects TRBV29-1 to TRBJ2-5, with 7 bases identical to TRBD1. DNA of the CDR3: TGCAGCGTGGACGACAGGGAACTAGAGACCCAGTACTTC. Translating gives CSVDDRELETQYF.